A selection of T cell receptor beta chains follows, all from one sample in a study of glioma-infiltrating T cells. TCRdb re-called the multiplex PCR reads through MiXCR, storing one row per CDR3 protein. The sample lists about 140,000 distinct CDR3 sequences, about two fifths seen once, with over 15% in the top ten. The source material was glioma tissue, nonneoplastic brain tissue, or PBMCs (not recorded which). The receptors were gathered from a human donor with low-grade glioma or glioblastoma, undergoing nonglioma brain surgery, or in good health (not recorded which). Both conserved end residues are part of each CDR3. D genes are given only for firm matches. Clone size, where shown, is once, few, many, or a class for clones that have expanded.

d_gene: NA
j_gene: TRBJ2-3
v_gene: TRBV24-1
abundance: NA
CDR3nt: TGTGCCACCAGTGATTCGAGGTTTACGGCAGATACGCAGTATTTT
CDR3aa: CATSDSRFTADTQYF

d_gene: TRBD2
j_gene: TRBJ2-7
v_gene: TRBV7-2
abundance: few
CDR3nt: TGTGCCAGCAGCTTAGTCGGGACTAGCGGGATGTACGAGCAGTACTTC
CDR3aa: CASSLVGTSGMYEQYF

d_gene: TRBD2
j_gene: TRBJ2-3
v_gene: TRBV20-1
abundance: few
CDR3nt: TGCAGTGGTCTAGCGGCTAGCACAGATACGCAGTATTTT
CDR3aa: CSGLAASTDTQYF

d_gene: TRBD1
j_gene: TRBJ2-7
v_gene: TRBV7-2
abundance: NA
CDR3nt: TGTGCCAGCAGCTCTCGACAGGGGGACCACGAGCAGTACTTC
CDR3aa: CASSSRQGDHEQYF

d_gene: TRBD2
j_gene: TRBJ2-1
v_gene: TRBV6-2/TRBV6-3
abundance: NA
CDR3nt: TGTGCCAGCAGCTCTTACGGGAGGGAGCAGTTCTTC
CDR3aa: CASSSYGREQFF

d_gene: NA
j_gene: TRBJ1-5
v_gene: TRBV6-2/TRBV6-3
abundance: NA
CDR3nt: TGTGCCAGCAGTTACGATAGTTTCAATCAGCCCCAGCATTTT
CDR3aa: CASSYDSFNQPQHF

d_gene: NA
j_gene: TRBJ1-1
v_gene: TRBV19
abundance: NA
CDR3nt: TGTGCCAGTAGTATCCACATCTCGCAGGGGACTAGGACTGAAGCTTTCTTT
CDR3aa: CASSIHISQGTRTEAFF

d_gene: NA
j_gene: TRBJ2-7
v_gene: TRBV10-3
abundance: few
CDR3nt: TGTGCCATCAGTGAAACTACAGGTGGATACGAGCAGTACTTC
CDR3aa: CAISETTGGYEQYF

d_gene: NA
j_gene: TRBJ1-5
v_gene: TRBV4-3
abundance: few
CDR3nt: TGCGCCAGCAGCCAAGAGCCCAGGGATCAGCCCCAGCATTTT
CDR3aa: CASSQEPRDQPQHF

d_gene: NA
j_gene: TRBJ2-5
v_gene: TRBV6-6
abundance: few
CDR3nt: TGTGCCAGCAGTGACTACAGGCTGATGACGACCCAGTACTTC
CDR3aa: CASSDYRLMTTQYF

d_gene: NA
j_gene: TRBJ1-6
v_gene: TRBV7-2
abundance: NA
CDR3nt: TGTGCCAGCAGCTTAGACAGAGAATCACCCCTCCACTTT
CDR3aa: CASSLDRESPLHF

d_gene: TRBD2
j_gene: TRBJ2-3
v_gene: TRBV6-2/TRBV6-3
abundance: few
CDR3nt: TGTGCCAGCAGGGCTAGCGGGGGGGCCGCAGATACGCAGTATTTT
CDR3aa: CASRASGGAADTQYF

d_gene: TRBD1
j_gene: TRBJ1-1
v_gene: TRBV27
abundance: NA
CDR3nt: TGTGCCAGCAGGGATCGGACAGGGATGAACACTGAAGCTTTCTTT
CDR3aa: CASRDRTGMNTEAFF

d_gene: TRBD1
j_gene: TRBJ1-6
v_gene: TRBV27
abundance: few
CDR3nt: TGTGCCAGCAGTCTCGGCCGGGACAGAGAAAATTCACCCCTCCACTTT
CDR3aa: CASSLGRDRENSPLHF

d_gene: NA
j_gene: TRBJ2-7
v_gene: TRBV27
abundance: NA
CDR3nt: TGTGCCAGCAGTCCTTACTTCATCAGTCACGAGCAGTACTTC
CDR3aa: CASSPYFISHEQYF

d_gene: NA
j_gene: TRBJ2-1
v_gene: TRBV6-1
abundance: many
CDR3nt: TGTGCCAGCAGCCCAGGCTCCTTGGGGTACAATGAGCAGTTCTTC
CDR3aa: CASSPGSLGYNEQFF

d_gene: TRBD1
j_gene: TRBJ2-3
v_gene: TRBV7-2
abundance: few
CDR3nt: TGTGCCAGCAGCTCGTACAGGGGCGTCGCAGATACGCAGTATTTT
CDR3aa: CASSSYRGVADTQYF

d_gene: NA
j_gene: TRBJ2-2
v_gene: TRBV27
abundance: NA
CDR3nt: TGTGCCAGCAGTTTATTGGGCCAATTAACCGGGGAGCTGTTTTTT
CDR3aa: CASSLLGQLTGELFF

d_gene: NA
j_gene: TRBJ1-2
v_gene: TRBV10-2
abundance: NA
CDR3nt: TGCGCCAGCAGTGACCAGGGGAAGTATGGCTACACCTTC
CDR3aa: CASSDQGKYGYTF

d_gene: TRBD2
j_gene: TRBJ2-2
v_gene: TRBV12-5
abundance: once
CDR3nt: TGTGCTAGTGGTTTGGAACCGGGACTAGCGGGAACCGGGGAGCTGTTTTTT
CDR3aa: CASGLEPGLAGTGELFF

d_gene: NA
j_gene: TRBJ1-1
v_gene: TRBV20-1
abundance: few
CDR3nt: TGCAGTGCTAGACCAGGGCAGGAGAACACTGAAGCTTTCTTT
CDR3aa: CSARPGQENTEAFF

d_gene: TRBD2
j_gene: TRBJ2-1
v_gene: TRBV6-2/TRBV6-3
abundance: NA
CDR3nt: TGTGCCAGCAGCCGGACTAGCGGGGGAGGCCGGTGGAATGAGCAGTTCTTC
CDR3aa: CASSRTSGGGRWNEQFF

d_gene: NA
j_gene: TRBJ2-7
v_gene: TRBV2
abundance: NA
CDR3nt: TGTGCCAGCAGTACGGACAATTACGAGCAGTACTTC
CDR3aa: CASSTDNYEQYF

d_gene: NA
j_gene: TRBJ2-7
v_gene: TRBV27
abundance: many
CDR3nt: TGTGCCAGCAGTGTAACGGGGACCTACGAGCAGTACTTC
CDR3aa: CASSVTGTYEQYF

d_gene: NA
j_gene: TRBJ1-6
v_gene: TRBV6-1
abundance: NA
CDR3nt: TGTGCCAGCAGTGTAGGCGGTAATTCACCCCTCCACTTT
CDR3aa: CASSVGGNSPLHF

d_gene: NA
j_gene: TRBJ2-7
v_gene: TRBV28
abundance: few
CDR3nt: TGTGCCAGCAGTTCCTCGGGTGGACGTACTTCCTACGAGCAGTACTTC
CDR3aa: CASSSSGGRTSYEQYF

d_gene: TRBD2
j_gene: TRBJ2-3
v_gene: TRBV24-1
abundance: NA
CDR3nt: TGTGCCACCAGTGATTCATCGGGAGGCAGCACAGATACGCAGTATTTT
CDR3aa: CATSDSSGGSTDTQYF

d_gene: NA
j_gene: TRBJ1-2
v_gene: TRBV19
abundance: NA
CDR3nt: TGTGCCAGTAGTATAGACAGTTTTAGTGATGGCTACACCTTC
CDR3aa: CASSIDSFSDGYTF

d_gene: NA
j_gene: TRBJ1-1
v_gene: TRBV6-1
abundance: many
CDR3nt: TGTGCCAGCAGTCCGACGGTGAACACTGAAGCTTTCTTT
CDR3aa: CASSPTVNTEAFF

d_gene: NA
j_gene: TRBJ1-2
v_gene: TRBV15
abundance: NA
CDR3nt: TGTGCCACCAGCAGCGACAGAAAATATGGCTACACCTTC
CDR3aa: CATSSDRKYGYTF

d_gene: TRBD2
j_gene: TRBJ2-3
v_gene: TRBV5-1
abundance: NA
CDR3nt: TGCGCCAGCAGCTTGGGGACTAGCGGGGATCCCGCAAATTTT
CDR3aa: CASSLGTSGDPANF

d_gene: TRBD2
j_gene: TRBJ2-2
v_gene: TRBV6-6
abundance: many
CDR3nt: TGTGCCAGCAGTTACGATTTAGCGGGGACCGGGGAGCTGTTTTTT
CDR3aa: CASSYDLAGTGELFF

d_gene: NA
j_gene: TRBJ1-2
v_gene: TRBV28
abundance: many
CDR3nt: TGTGCCAGCAGTTTAACGGGATATGGCTACACCTTC
CDR3aa: CASSLTGYGYTF

d_gene: NA
j_gene: TRBJ2-2
v_gene: TRBV3-1
abundance: NA
CDR3nt: TGTGCCAGCAGCCAAGATCGGGTCACCGGGGAGCTGTTTTTT
CDR3aa: CASSQDRVTGELFF

d_gene: TRBD2
j_gene: TRBJ2-7
v_gene: TRBV28
abundance: many
CDR3nt: TGTGCCAGCAGTTCCTCGACTAGCGGGAGGTTCGAGCAGTACTTC
CDR3aa: CASSSSTSGRFEQYF

d_gene: NA
j_gene: TRBJ2-7
v_gene: TRBV18
abundance: few
CDR3nt: TGTGCCAGCTCACCTACGTCATCCTACGAGCAGTACTTC
CDR3aa: CASSPTSSYEQYF

d_gene: NA
j_gene: TRBJ2-3
v_gene: TRBV7-2
abundance: NA
CDR3nt: TGTGCCAGCAGCTTTACAGGGTTCGGAGATACGCAGTATTTT
CDR3aa: CASSFTGFGDTQYF

d_gene: TRBD1
j_gene: TRBJ1-2
v_gene: TRBV10-3
abundance: once
CDR3nt: TGTGCCATCAGTGAGTCTGGGGGGACAGTAATCGGCTACACCTTC
CDR3aa: CAISESGGTVIGYTF

d_gene: TRBD2
j_gene: TRBJ2-1
v_gene: TRBV28
abundance: NA
CDR3nt: TGCGCCAGCAGTCCGGAGGCTAGCGGGGGGGCCGGGTACAATGAGCAGTTCTTC
CDR3aa: CASSPEASGGAGYNEQFF

d_gene: NA
j_gene: TRBJ2-7
v_gene: TRBV10-3
abundance: few
CDR3nt: TGTGCCATCAGTGGCAGGGATGAGCAGTACTTC
CDR3aa: CAISGRDEQYF

d_gene: NA
j_gene: TRBJ2-3
v_gene: TRBV14
abundance: few
CDR3nt: TGTGCCAGCAGCCCTCCCGCAGGCACAGATACGCAGTATTTT
CDR3aa: CASSPPAGTDTQYF

d_gene: TRBD1
j_gene: TRBJ1-1
v_gene: TRBV19
abundance: few
CDR3nt: TGTGCCAGTAGTATAGGCAGGGGGGCTGAAGCTTTCTTT
CDR3aa: CASSIGRGAEAFF

d_gene: NA
j_gene: TRBJ2-7
v_gene: TRBV6-1
abundance: once
CDR3nt: TGCGCCAGCAGTCATTACGCCGACCCAACCTACGAGCAGTACTTC
CDR3aa: CASSHYADPTYEQYF

d_gene: TRBD2
j_gene: TRBJ2-3
v_gene: TRBV7-2
abundance: many
CDR3nt: TGTGCCAGCAGCTTATCCTCTAGCGGAGATACGCAGTATTTT
CDR3aa: CASSLSSSGDTQYF

d_gene: NA
j_gene: TRBJ2-5
v_gene: TRBV6-1
abundance: NA
CDR3nt: TGTGCCAGCAGTACCGCGGGGGCTGGGGAGACCCAGTACTTC
CDR3aa: CASSTAGAGETQYF

d_gene: NA
j_gene: TRBJ1-5
v_gene: TRBV6-2/TRBV6-3
abundance: NA
CDR3nt: TGTGCCAGCAGCAATACAGGCCCTGCTCACCCCCAGCATTTT
CDR3aa: CASSNTGPAHPQHF

d_gene: TRBD2
j_gene: TRBJ2-2
v_gene: TRBV27
abundance: NA
CDR3nt: TGTGCCAGCAGTTTAAGACTAGCGGGAGGGACCGGGGAGCTGTTTTTT
CDR3aa: CASSLRLAGGTGELFF

d_gene: NA
j_gene: TRBJ2-7
v_gene: TRBV4-1
abundance: few
CDR3nt: TGTGCCAGCAGCCCAACCCTGCAGATGGGCGGGGAGCAGTACTTC
CDR3aa: CASSPTLQMGGEQYF

d_gene: TRBD2
j_gene: TRBJ2-7
v_gene: TRBV20-1
abundance: few
CDR3nt: TGCAGTGCTTCGGCCGGGACTAGCGCATACTCCTACGAGCAGTACTTC
CDR3aa: CSASAGTSAYSYEQYF

d_gene: TRBD1
j_gene: TRBJ2-1
v_gene: TRBV20-1
abundance: NA
CDR3nt: TGCAGTGCCCCCGAGGGGGCTAACTACAATGAGCAGTTCTTC
CDR3aa: CSAPEGANYNEQFF

d_gene: NA
j_gene: TRBJ1-5
v_gene: TRBV29-1
abundance: NA
CDR3nt: TGCAGCGTTTCAGAACCTTATCAGCCCCAGCATTTT
CDR3aa: CSVSEPYQPQHF

d_gene: NA
j_gene: TRBJ2-1
v_gene: TRBV7-8
abundance: NA
CDR3nt: TGTGCCAGCAGCTCGACCCCGGGACAACCCTACAATGAGCAGTTCTTC
CDR3aa: CASSSTPGQPYNEQFF

d_gene: NA
j_gene: TRBJ2-1
v_gene: TRBV6-1
abundance: NA
CDR3nt: TGTGCCAGCAGCAGAGGTGGCGAGCAGTTCTTC
CDR3aa: CASSRGGEQFF

d_gene: TRBD1
j_gene: TRBJ2-1
v_gene: TRBV6-1
abundance: many
CDR3nt: TGTGCCAGCGGGGGACAGTACAATGAGCAGTTCTTC
CDR3aa: CASGGQYNEQFF

d_gene: TRBD2
j_gene: TRBJ2-3
v_gene: TRBV20-1
abundance: few
CDR3nt: TGCAGTGCTAGATCTAGCGGGAGGTCGGATACGCAGTATTTT
CDR3aa: CSARSSGRSDTQYF

d_gene: NA
j_gene: TRBJ2-7
v_gene: TRBV12-3/TRBV12-4
abundance: once
CDR3nt: TGTGCCAGCAGGCAACAGGGTAAATCCTACGAGCAGTACTTC
CDR3aa: CASRQQGKSYEQYF

d_gene: NA
j_gene: TRBJ2-5
v_gene: TRBV6-1
abundance: NA
CDR3nt: TGTGCCAGCAGGCGAGACTGGGAGCGAGAGACCCAGTACTTC
CDR3aa: CASRRDWERETQYF

d_gene: NA
j_gene: TRBJ1-1
v_gene: TRBV10-3
abundance: few
CDR3nt: TGTGCCATCAGTGAAGGGGTTGAAGCTTTCTTT
CDR3aa: CAISEGVEAFF

d_gene: NA
j_gene: TRBJ1-2
v_gene: TRBV28
abundance: NA
CDR3nt: TGTGCCAGCAGGAGGGTCGGCGCAAACTATGGCTACACCTTC
CDR3aa: CASRRVGANYGYTF